The rows below give T cell receptor beta chains drawn from one sample of a study of CD8+ T cells in alopecia areata. The method was immunoSEQ multiplex PCR; TCRdb's version includes in-frame clones alone and lacks a portion of them. The repertoire consists of 150,000 to 200,000 clones, with more than 55% occurring once and the leading ten covering 3% to 3.5%. The sequenced sample was CD4+ T cells sorted from blood, obtained at week 4, from a patient treated with tofacitinib. The receptors derive from a human donor with alopecia areata. Each CDR3 is given with its conserved first and last residue. D genes are given only for firm matches. Rows may omit the clone size; those that give it use once, few, many or a size class.

J gene: TRBJ2-2
D gene: NA
V gene: TRBV30
clone size: NA
CDR3 protein: CAWSVGSTGELFF
CDR3 DNA: TGTGCCTGGAGTGTAGGTAGTACCGGGGAGCTGTTTTTT

J gene: TRBJ1-1
D gene: NA
V gene: TRBV30
clone size: NA
CDR3 protein: CAWSVGPRDTEAFF
CDR3 DNA: TGTGCCTGGAGTGTCGGACCCAGGGACACTGAAGCTTTCTTT

J gene: TRBJ1-3
D gene: NA
V gene: TRBV30
clone size: NA
CDR3 protein: CAWSDTSDLGITIYF
CDR3 DNA: TGTGCCTGGAGTGACACCTCCGACCTGGGTATCACCATATATTTT

J gene: TRBJ2-7
D gene: NA
V gene: TRBV27
clone size: few
CDR3 protein: CASSSAGAGWYEQYF
CDR3 DNA: TGTGCCAGCAGTTCCGCTGGCGCAGGGTGGTACGAGCAGTACTTC

J gene: TRBJ1-2
D gene: NA
V gene: TRBV27
clone size: few
CDR3 protein: CASRGGGYGYTF
CDR3 DNA: TGTGCCAGCAGAGGTGGGGGGTATGGCTACACCTTC

J gene: TRBJ1-2
D gene: NA
V gene: TRBV15
clone size: NA
CDR3 protein: CATSRAMANYGYTF
CDR3 DNA: TGTGCCACCAGCAGAGCTATGGCTAACTATGGCTACACCTTC

J gene: TRBJ2-5
D gene: NA
V gene: TRBV5-1
clone size: NA
CDR3 protein: CASSPLGRSQETQYF
CDR3 DNA: TGCGCCAGCAGCCCCTTAGGCAGGAGTCAAGAGACCCAGTACTTC

J gene: TRBJ1-2
D gene: TRBD1
V gene: TRBV4-1
clone size: NA
CDR3 protein: CASSGGQNYGYTF
CDR3 DNA: TGCGCCAGCAGCGGGGGACAGAACTATGGCTACACCTTC

J gene: TRBJ2-2
D gene: NA
V gene: TRBV6-6
clone size: NA
CDR3 protein: CASSLLGAAGELFF
CDR3 DNA: TGTGCCAGCAGTTTACTCGGAGCTGCCGGGGAGCTGTTTTTT

J gene: TRBJ2-1
D gene: NA
V gene: TRBV11-1
clone size: many
CDR3 protein: CASSFRMGPNEQFF
CDR3 DNA: TGTGCCAGCAGCTTTCGGATGGGTCCCAATGAGCAGTTCTTC

J gene: TRBJ2-2
D gene: NA
V gene: TRBV20-1
clone size: NA
CDR3 protein: CSAYTGELFF
CDR3 DNA: TGCAGTGCTTACACCGGGGAGCTGTTTTTT